The clone carrying this TCR beta chain was detected only a few times. Its antigen remains unidentified. The entry originates in a study of cytomegalovirus exposure and HLA in healthy donors. The primer mix had 60 Vbeta and 13 Jbeta primers. Assay used: immunoSEQ multiplex PCR; TCRdb lists only in-frame clones, some missing. The sample has fewer than 90,000 clones, 70% to 80% seen once; the top ten hold about 15%. Findings and caveats of the study: It was likely that a cluster of highly shared sequence variants was a sequencing artifact. V- and J-gene trimming in TCR beta was tied to a missense DCLRE1C variant by an analysis performed later. Most of the CMV-associated TCR beta chains (in a later analysis) appeared to be HLA-restricted. Being productive about 87% or about 30% of the time was typical of most TCR beta V segments in an earlier analysis.

The source of this sequence is a woman between 40 and 55 years old in good health and CMV-seropositive. Input material: PBMCs.

The CDR3 region has the DNA TGTGCCAGCAGCCCCGGACAGGGACAAGAGACCCAGTACTTC. The encoded protein is CASSPGQGQETQYF. V gene TRBV4-2 combines with J gene TRBJ2-5; 8 bases are shared with TRBD1. Trimming at V came to 4 bases and at J to 2 bases, leaving 3 bases not matched to a gene. Per germline, CDR1 LGHNA and CDR2 YNFKEQ. The CDR3 runs 14 residues.